This TCR beta chain was profiled in a study of cytomegalovirus exposure and HLA in healthy donors. Study findings and constraints: Earlier results showed most TCR beta V segments being productive about 87% or about 30% of the time. The study flagged some 170 TCR beta chains as cytomegalovirus-associated. The dataset shows that most TCR sequences were rare, while some public TCRs occurred in many donors. In vitro data verified a few CMV-associated chains as specific for CMV antigens.

V gave up 1 base and J gave up 6 bases, with 7 bases separating them. CDR1 is SGHVS and CDR2 is FQNEAQ in the germline V gene. This CDR3 spans 13 amino acids. With 60 Vbeta and 13 Jbeta primers, the PCR was carried out. Clones were read by immunoSEQ multiplex PCR, and TCRdb kept only the in-frame ones, dropping some. Of under 95,000 clones listed, about three quarters are singletons. On this clone: Its antigen is undetermined.

The receptor was isolated from a man under 40 in good health and CMV-seropositive. Sequenced input: PBMCs. The rearrangement links TRBV7-8 to TRBJ1-5, with D uncertain. In DNA, the CDR3 is TGTGCCAGCAGCTTAGGCGGGAGTCAGCCCCAGCATTTT. Residues: CASSLGGSQPQHF.